This entry concerns a single TCR beta chain. Sequencing was performed with immunoSEQ multiplex PCR; in TCRdb, only in-frame clones are kept and a portion is missing. The table has over 450,000 clones, nearly 90% seen once; the top ten hold 0.8% to 0.9%. The sample belongs to a study of blood T cell repertoires in COVID-19. The V gene's germline CDR1 is MNHEY and CDR2 SMNVEV (reference sequence). V was clipped by 3 bases and J by 0 bases, with 9 bases between them. This CDR3 contains 16 residues. Sequencing was carried out using peripheral blood. The rearrangement joins TRBV27 to TRBJ2-6; maybe TRBD1 (6 bases). The sequence derives from a man aged 18 to 29 with COVID-19, enrolled during active disease. The chain's CDR3 is CASSFVGGSGANVLTF. In nucleotides, the CDR3 is TGTGCCAGCAGTTTCGTAGGGGGCTCTGGGGCCAACGTCCTGACTTTC.